These 2 T cell receptor beta chains were sequenced from one sample in a study of blood T cell repertoires in COVID-19. TCRdb's table, derived via immunoSEQ multiplex PCR, lists solely in-frame clones and lacks some. The table records some 270,000 clones, around 90% of them present only once. Sequenced: PBMCs or T cells enriched from blood (not recorded which). The receptor source for this set is a woman in her 30s with acute COVID-19.

The chain employs TRBV18 and TRBJ1-1; D remains unclear. V gave up 1 base and J gave up 5 bases, with 17 bases separating them. Per the germline V gene, CDR1 is KGHSH and CDR2 is LQKENI. The CDR3 sequence is 16 residues long. This CDR3 reads CASSPLGSNGRTEAFF. In DNA, the CDR3 is TGTGCCAGCTCACCACTTGGGTCCAATGGGAGGACTGAAGCTTTCTTT. Complete variable domain (other parts from reference TRBV18 and TRBJ1-1): NAGVMQNPRHLVRRRGQEARLRCSPMKGHSHVYWYRQLPEEGLKFMVYLQKENIIDESGMPKERFSAEFPKEGPSILRIQQVVRGDSAAYFCASSPLGSNGRTEAFFGQGTRLTVV.

The chain couples TRBV4-1 to TRBJ2-5; possible D gene TRBD2, 6 bases. Germline CDR1 and CDR2: MGHRA and YSYEKL. Trimming removed 8 bases from V and 3 bases from J, with 10 bases in between. This CDR3 is built from 12 residues. DNA of the CDR3: TGCGCCAGCGGTAGCGGAGAAGAGACCCAGTACTTC. It codes for CASGSGEETQYF.